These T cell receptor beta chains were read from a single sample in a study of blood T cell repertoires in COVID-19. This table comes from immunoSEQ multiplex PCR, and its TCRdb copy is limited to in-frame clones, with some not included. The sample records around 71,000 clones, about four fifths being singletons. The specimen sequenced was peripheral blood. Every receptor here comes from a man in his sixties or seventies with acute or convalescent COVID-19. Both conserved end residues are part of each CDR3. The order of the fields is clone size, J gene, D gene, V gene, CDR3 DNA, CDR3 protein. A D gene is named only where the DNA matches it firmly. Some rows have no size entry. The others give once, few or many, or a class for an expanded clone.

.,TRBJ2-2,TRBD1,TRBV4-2,TGTGCCAGCAGCCAAGATCCAGGGACAGTATCCGGGGAGCTGTTTTTT,CASSQDPGTVSGELFF
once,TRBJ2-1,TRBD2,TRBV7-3,TGTGCCAGCAGCTTAGCCGGGACTAATCTTTACAATGAGCAGTTCTTC,CASSLAGTNLYNEQFF
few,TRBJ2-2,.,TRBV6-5,TGTGCCAGCAGCCGCGGGACGGACACCGGGGAGCTGTTTTTT,CASSRGTDTGELFF
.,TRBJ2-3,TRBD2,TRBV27,TGTGCCAGCAGTCGCCAGACTAGCGGGAGGCCAGATACGCAGTATTTT,CASSRQTSGRPDTQYF
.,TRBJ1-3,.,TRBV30,TGTGCCTGGAGTGTCACAGAAGGAAACACCATATATTTT,CAWSVTEGNTIYF
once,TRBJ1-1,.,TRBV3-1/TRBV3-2,TGTGCCAGCAGCCAAGACGGGGGTCTGAACACTGAAGCTTTCTTT,CASSQDGGLNTEAFF
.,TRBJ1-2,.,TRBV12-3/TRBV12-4,TGTGCCACCCTAGAGGGAGACTATGGCTACACCTTC,CATLEGDYGYTF
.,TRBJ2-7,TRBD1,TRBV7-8,TGTGCCAGCAGCTCGGACAGGGGCCGGGAGCAGTACTTC,CASSSDRGREQYF
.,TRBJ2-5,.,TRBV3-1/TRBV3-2,TGTGCCAGCAGCCCAGGGTTCGGAGAGACCCAGTACTTC,CASSPGFGETQYF
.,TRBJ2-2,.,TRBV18,TGTGCCAGCTCACCACCAGGGGCCGGGGAGCTGTTTTTT,CASSPPGAGELFF
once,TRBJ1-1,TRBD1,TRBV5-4,TGTGCCAGCAGCAAAGGACAGGCCGGGAACACTGAAGCTTTCTTT,CASSKGQAGNTEAFF
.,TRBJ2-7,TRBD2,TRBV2,TGTGCCAGCAGTGAATTGGTGGGAGGGCCTGGCGAGCAGTACTTC,CASSELVGGPGEQYF
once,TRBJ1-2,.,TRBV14,TGTGCCAGCAGCCAAGCTATACCCGGGAATATGGGCTACACCTTC,CASSQAIPGNMGYTF
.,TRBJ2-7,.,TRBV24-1,TGTGCCACCAGTGATGGGGGGTTCGAGCAGTACTTC,CATSDGGFEQYF
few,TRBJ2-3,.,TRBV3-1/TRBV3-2,TGTGCCAGCAGCCCGTTGGCGGAAAATACGCAGTATTTT,CASSPLAENTQYF
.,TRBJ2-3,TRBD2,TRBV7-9,TGTGCCAGCAGCGTACTAGCGGGAGCTACAGATACGCAGTATTTT,CASSVLAGATDTQYF
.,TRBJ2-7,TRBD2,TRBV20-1,TGCAGTGCTAGTCTGGGGGGGGACTCCTACGAGCAGTACTTC,CSASLGGDSYEQYF
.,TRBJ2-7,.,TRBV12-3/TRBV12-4,TGTGCCAGCAGGGACAGTGCCTACGAGCAGTACTTC,CASRDSAYEQYF
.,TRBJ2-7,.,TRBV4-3,TGCGCCAGCAGCCAATCCCAGGGGAACAGATACGAGCAGTACTTC,CASSQSQGNRYEQYF
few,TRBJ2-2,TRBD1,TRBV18,TGTGCCAGCTCACTGGGACAGGTGACCGGGGAGCTGTTTTTT,CASSLGQVTGELFF
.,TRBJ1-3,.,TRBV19,TGTGCCAGTAGTCTACAGCAGGGAAACACCATATATTTT,CASSLQQGNTIYF
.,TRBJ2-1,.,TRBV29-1,TGCAGCGTTGAAGATTCCCTTCTCCCCTACAATGAGCAGTTCTTC,CSVEDSLLPYNEQFF
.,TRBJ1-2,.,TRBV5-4,TGTGCCAGCAGCTTGATACAGGGCCAGGGAGGCTACACCTTC,CASSLIQGQGGYTF
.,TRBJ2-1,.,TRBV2,TGTGCCAGCAGCAAACCAGCCTACAATGAGCAGTTCTTC,CASSKPAYNEQFF
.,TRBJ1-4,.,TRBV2,TGTGCCAGCAGTGAAACGCGGGATAATGAAAAACTGTTTTTT,CASSETRDNEKLFF